Sequencing of this T cell receptor beta chain was carried out in a study of T cell repertoires in cytomegalovirus infection (dated by TCRdb to the late 2010s). As for the study more broadly: Donor HLA type was relevant to the analysis, because carriage of CMV infection together with the matching HLA type was indicated by public TCR beta signatures. Broader findings and caveats from the paper: In the ex vivo response, HLA-C-restricted CMV-specific TCR beta clonotypes were dominant, and in two of eight donors the single most frequent clonotype came from this HLA-C-restricted group. In both this cohort and an independent roughly 350-donor cohort, the cumulative frequency of public TCR beta family members distinguished carriers of CMV infection plus the relevant HLA type.

The sample holds many counts of this clonotype. Its antigen specificity is not known. It has no much larger one-base neighbor in the sample; base qualities were not kept. TCRdb records Illumina HiSeq 1500 as the sequencer. TCRdb handled the public reads itself, with Q25 trimming in fastp and clone calling in MiXCR, and kept productive beta chains. Each record represents a unique CDR3 protein, reported with the most common genes and DNA among its rows. The sample data list fewer than 300,000 distinct CDR3 sequences, and about 25% of these were observed just once. The ten largest account for approximately 15% of the sample. Trimming removed 0 bases from V and 7 bases from J, leaving 18 bases between the germline ends. From the germline V gene, CDR1 is SGHTA and CDR2 is FQGNSA. Inclusive of the bounding cysteine and phenylalanine, the CDR3 is 16 residues long. Only the CDR3 part of the read is kept: 48 bases, read in frame from the first base.

This sequence uses TRBV7-2 and TRBJ1-2, with TRBD1 perhaps the D gene, on 6 matching bases. What was sequenced was PBMCs. This sequence originates from a human donor in good health (CMV status not recorded). Some clones in this sample may be carry-over from other donors' samples. At the DNA level, the sequence is TGTGCCAGCAGCTTAGCGCTACAGGGAAGTTTGGGTGGCTACACCTTC. It codes for CASSLALQGSLGGYTF.